The text below deals with one T cell receptor beta chain. Its antigen is still unknown. This sample stems from a study of CD8+ T cells in alopecia areata. Background on the study: The study gave tofacitinib for 6 to 18 months, then 6 months off drug. Study findings and constraints: Shared TCR sequences were less clear between patients than in mice, possibly partly from HLA diversity. Normal scalp showed lower clonality than lesional scalp, especially alopecia totalis/universalis.

Treatment specified: oral pan-JAK inhibitor, 5-10 mg twice daily. RNA extraction and reverse transcription yielded cDNA as sequencing template. Assay: immunoSEQ multiplex PCR; the TCRdb copy retains only in-frame clones and omits some. The sample contains about 160,000 clones, about 71% of which appear only once. V shed 0 bases and J shed 9 bases, with 11 bases lying between them. In germline, CDR1 is SQVTM, CDR2 ANQGSEA. The CDR3 is 12 amino acids. This sample comprised CD4+ T cells sorted from blood, obtained at week 4, from a patient treated with tofacitinib. The sequence came from a human donor with alopecia areata. This chain connects TRBV29-1 to TRBJ1-2; D is undetermined. The CDR3 sequence is CSVEDNHESYTF. CDR3 nucleotides: TGCAGCGTTGAAGATAATCACGAGAGCTACACCTTC.